The 9 T cell receptor beta chains below all came from one sample that was sequenced in a study of brain T cells in children with intractable seizures. Generated by immunoSEQ multiplex PCR, the TCRdb table keeps only in-frame clones and is missing some. The table includes under 45,000 clones, 80% to 95% detected once. The source material was peripheral blood, sampled at surgery. The receptors here all came from a girl aged 2-10 years with tuberous sclerosis and intractable seizures.

The J gene is TRBJ2-7, the V gene TRBV4-1; weak D call: TRBD2 (6 bases). The CDR3 loop spans 13 amino acids. Germline lookup yields CDR1 MGHRA and CDR2 YSYEKL. Trimming removed 1 base at V and 6 bases at J, with 10 bases between. The CDR3 region is CASSQVTGVEQYF. In DNA form, the CDR3 reads TGCGCCAGCAGCCAAGTTACGGGGGTCGAGCAGTACTTC.

The rearrangement joins TRBV19 to TRBJ2-2; D gene unclear. The length of the CDR3 is 13 residues. Trimming left V 3 bases short and J 6 bases short, with 8 bases between. The germline V gene encodes CDR1 LNHDA and CDR2 SQIVND (reference sequence). In DNA, the CDR3 is TGTGCCAGTAGTATTCTGGGCCCCGGGGAGCTGTTTTTT. This encodes CASSILGPGELFF.

This clone has a handful of counts. This chain links TRBV30 with TRBJ2-2; 7 bases line up with TRBD2. J lost 1 base, V lost 4 bases, and 6 bases had no gene match. Germline values: CDR1 GTSNPN, CDR2 SVGIG (reference sequence). The CDR3 is 15 amino acids. The CDR3 protein is CAWTSGAVNTGELFF. The CDR3 DNA reads as TGTGCCTGGACCAGCGGGGCTGTGAACACCGGGGAGCTGTTTTTT.

Regarding this clone: Different DNA sequences within this sample yield the same CDR3. The V and J genes are TRBV2 and TRBJ1-2, with D maybe TRBD1 (5 bases). Germline V gene sequence: CDR1 SNHLY, CDR2 FYNNEI. This CDR3 comprises 12 residues. Deletions cut 4 bases from V and 2 bases from J, with 5 bases between. The CDR3 loop is CASSGQNYGYTF. The CDR3, as DNA: TGTGCCAGCAGTGGACAGAACTATGGCTACACCTTC. Complete variable domain (other parts from reference TRBV2 and TRBJ1-2): EPEVTQTPSHQVTQMGQEVILRCVPISNHLYFYWYRQILGQKVEFLVSFYNNEISEKSEIFDDQFSVERPDGSNFTLKIRSTKLEDSAMYFCASSGQNYGYTFGSGTRLTVV.

The V call is TRBV7-9, the J call TRBJ2-2; D remains ambiguous. Trimming left V 0 bases short and J 7 bases short, with 9 bases between. CDR1 is SEHNR and CDR2 is FQNEAQ in the germline V gene (reference sequence). The CDR3 runs 14 residues. CDR3 sequence reads: CASSLAATYGELFF. Here the CDR3 DNA reads TGTGCCAGCAGCTTAGCGGCGACGTACGGGGAGCTGTTTTTT.

The rearrangement links TRBV11-2 to TRBJ2-3; TRBD2 matches 13 bases. CDR3 length equals 18 residues. V lost 3 bases and J lost 5; bases outside the gene matches: 11. Germline CDR1 reads SGHAT; CDR2 reads FQNNGV. The CDR3 region has the DNA TGTGCCAGCAGCTTGGGGGCGACTAGCGGGGGGAGGCGAGATACGCAGTATTTT. Translated, it gives CASSLGATSGGRRDTQYF.

The chain has TRBV2 and TRBJ2-1; 7 bases agree with TRBD2. Trimming took 4 bases from V and 5 from J; bases not matched to a gene: 11. CDR1 and CDR2 from the germline V gene are SNHLY and FYNNEI. The CDR3 runs 16 residues. Here the CDR3 reads CASSGAAGVTNNEQFF. In DNA form, the CDR3 reads TGTGCCAGCAGTGGGGCGGCGGGGGTGACAAACAATGAGCAGTTCTTC.

Written as DNA, the CDR3 is TGTGCCAGCAGTGCTACAGGGGGCGAAAATGGCTACACCTTC. The encoded protein is CASSATGGENGYTF. V and J are TRBV2 and TRBJ1-2; 9 bases are shared with TRBD1. CDR3 length equals 14 residues. Unmatched junction bases numbered 6, after V lost 4 bases and J lost 6 bases. Germline CDR1 SNHLY, CDR2 FYNNEI.

This chain joins TRBV20-1 and TRBJ1-3, with D unclear. Trimming stripped 3 bases from V and 8 bases from J, with 8 bases between. This CDR3 region has 11 residues. Germline V gene lookup returns CDR1 DFQATT and CDR2 SNEGSKA (reference sequence). The CDR3 nucleotides are TGCAGTGCTAGTCGGCGGGACACCATATATTTT. This sequence encodes CSASRRDTIYF.